This entry lists 17 T cell receptor beta chains sequenced from one sample in a study of CD8 T cells in ankylosing spondylitis. Each CDR3 protein is one row after TCRdb ran MiXCR on the 5' RACE reads. The sample shows about 420,000 distinct CDR3 sequences, approximately 20% of them seen only once. Their antigens are not known. Whole-study findings and limits: In ankylosing spondylitis blood, a motif of roughly eight highly homologous TCR beta variants appeared characteristic.

Sequencing used blood, either unsorted or a sorted T cell fraction (not recorded which). Receptors originate from a male donor with ankylosing spondylitis.

CDR3 loop: CASSFLLERNEQFF. CDR3 DNA: TGTGCCAGCAGCTTTCTTCTGGAGCGCAATGAGCAGTTCTTC. The V gene is TRBV11-2, the J gene TRBJ2-1; D unresolved. The CDR3 totals 14 residues. Germline loops: CDR1 SGHAT, CDR2 FQNNGV. V gave up 3 bases and J gave up 6 bases, with 12 bases separating them. Based on the CDR3 plus reference TRBV11-2 and TRBJ2-1, the full variable domain is EAGVAQSPRYKIIEKRQSVAFWCNPISGHATLYWYQQILGQGPKLLIQFQNNGVVDDSQLPKDRFSAERLKGVDSTLKIQPAKLEDSAVYLCASSFLLERNEQFFGPGTRLTVL.

This clonotype was counted at least ten times. The chain has TRBV5-1 and TRBJ2-3; a possible D gene is TRBD1 (5 bases). CDR1 and CDR2 (germline): SGHRS, YFSETQ. Trimming shortened V by 5 bases and J by 2 bases, and 9 bases separated the two germline ends. This CDR3 is built from 13 residues. The CDR3: CASRGVPTDTQYF. The CDR3 nucleotides read TGCGCCAGCAGAGGGGTCCCCACAGATACGCAGTATTTT.

This clonotype was recorded a few times. The rearrangement links TRBV5-1 to TRBJ2-2, with a tentative D call TRBD2 (6 bases). This CDR3 has 15 amino acids. Germline CDR1 is SGHRS and CDR2 is YFSETQ. Trimming stripped 4 bases from V and 7 bases from J, with 17 bases between. This CDR3 is CASSLLAEPDGELFF. The CDR3 DNA is TGCGCCAGCAGCCTGTTAGCGGAGCCAGACGGGGAGCTGTTTTTT.

The rearrangement uses TRBV5-1 and TRBJ2-3; the D is unclear. Trimming stripped 2 bases from V and 2 bases from J, with 9 bases between. Germline V gene sequence: CDR1 SGHRS, CDR2 YFSETQ. The CDR3 loop spans 14 amino acids. DNA of the CDR3: TGCGCCAGCAGCTTTCCTGAGCTCACAGATACGCAGTATTTT. Protein sequence: CASSFPELTDTQYF.

This clonotype was counted many times. This chain joins TRBV4-2 and TRBJ2-7, with 10 bases that match TRBD2. This CDR3 region has 14 residues. The germline CDR1 and CDR2 sequences are LGHNA and YNFKEQ. The V and J ends lost 4 bases and 7 bases, in that order; junction bases with no gene match: 7. The CDR3 sequence: CASSPASGSREQYF. CDR3 bases: TGTGCCAGCAGCCCCGCTAGCGGGAGCAGAGAGCAGTACTTC.

The chain recombines TRBV7-6 with TRBJ1-2; no firm D call. The CDR3 has 13 residues. CDR1 is SGHVS, CDR2 FNYEAQ, per germline. The germline V and J ends were trimmed by 5 bases and 7 bases, with 14 bases remaining between them. CDR3 nucleotide sequence: TGTGCCAGCAGCCCACAACCGGGTGCTGGCTACACCTTC. Protein product: CASSPQPGAGYTF.

Only one count was recorded for this clonotype. This chain uses TRBV7-9 with TRBJ2-3, with 9 positions matching TRBD2. V trimming: 0 bases; J trimming: 1 base; junction bases outside the gene matches: 2. The V gene's germline CDR1 is SEHNR and CDR2 FQNEAQ (reference sequence). The CDR3 totals 16 residues. The CDR3 reads CASSLAIAGGTDTQYF. Here the CDR3 DNA reads TGTGCCAGCAGCTTAGCCATAGCGGGGGGCACAGATACGCAGTATTTT. Full variable domain (missing parts from reference TRBV7-9 and TRBJ2-3): DTGVSQNPRHKITKRGQNVTFRCDPISEHNRLYWYRQTLGQGPEFLTYFQNEAQLEKSRLLSDRFSAERPKGSFSTLEIQRTEQGDSAMYLCASSLAIAGGTDTQYFGPGTRLTVL.

This clonotype was counted a few times. The genes are TRBV20-1 and TRBJ2-7; the match to TRBD2 covers 9 bases. Germline CDR1 and CDR2: DFQATT and SNEGSKA (reference sequence). The V and J ends lost 3 bases and 3 bases, in that order; junction bases with no gene match: 6. The CDR3 runs to 14 residues. CDR3 protein: CSARGASGNYEQYF. The CDR3 DNA reads as TGCAGTGCTAGGGGCGCTAGCGGGAACTACGAGCAGTACTTC.

This clonotype appeared many times. The chain combines TRBV27 with TRBJ2-3, with a possible D match to TRBD1 (5 bases). Looked up from germline, CDR1 is MNHEY and CDR2 is SMNVEV (reference sequence). The ends were cut back, 6 bases at V and 5 bases at J, with 15 bases in the middle. This CDR3 comprises 14 residues. The CDR3 DNA sequence: TGTGCCAGCAGGGGGCCCCAACTACGAGATACGCAGTATTTT. Its translation is CASRGPQLRDTQYF.

This clonotype was seen a handful of times. The V call is TRBV4-1, the J call TRBJ1-2; 11 nucleotides line up with TRBD1. Unmatched junction bases numbered 3, after V lost 1 base and J lost 5 bases. Germline V gene sequence: CDR1 MGHRA, CDR2 YSYEKL. CDR3 length equals 15 residues. DNA for the CDR3: TGCGCCAGCAGCCAAGGGGACAGGGGGTCTTATGGCTACACCTTC. Its translation is CASSQGDRGSYGYTF.

The chain carries TRBV7-6 and TRBJ2-1; 11 nucleotides align to TRBD2. Germline-derived CDR1 and CDR2 are SGHVS and FNYEAQ. The CDR3 sequence is 16 residues long. Trimming at V came to 4 bases and at J to 3 bases, leaving 5 bases not matched to a gene. CDR3 region: CASSYPGTSGYNEQFF. CDR3 DNA sequence: TGTGCCAGCAGCTATCCCGGGACTAGCGGCTACAATGAGCAGTTCTTC. The variable domain in full, completed from reference TRBV7-6 and TRBJ2-1, reads GAGVSQSPRYKVTKRGQDVALRCDPISGHVSLYWYRQALGQGPEFLTYFNYEAQQDKSGLPNDRFSAERPEGSISTLTIQRTEQRDSAMYRCASSYPGTSGYNEQFFGPGTRLTVL.

This clonotype occurred a few times. The gene calls are TRBV12-3 or TRBV12-4 and TRBJ2-2; 11 bases align to TRBD1. The CDR3 runs to 18 residues. V shed 7 bases and J 3 bases; nucleotides not matched to a gene: 13. The CDR3 DNA follows: TGTGCCAGCAAGATCCACGGACAGGGGGCGCGGTACACCGGGGAGCTGTTTTTT. As protein: CASKIHGQGARYTGELFF.

The chain joins TRBV19 to TRBJ2-7; 10 bases agree with TRBD1. This CDR3 is built from 13 residues. Germline-derived CDR1 and CDR2 are LNHDA and SQIVND (reference sequence). V shed 8 bases and J 3 bases; nucleotides not matched to a gene: 4. This CDR3 is CASGQGDFYEQYF. CDR3 DNA sequence: TGTGCCAGTGGACAGGGGGATTTCTACGAGCAGTACTTC.

J is TRBJ1-1 and V is TRBV6-2 or TRBV6-3, with D unclear. The CDR3 spans 10 residues. Trimming took 4 bases from V and 4 from J, leaving 1 base between them. CDR1 and CDR2 from the germline V gene are MNHEY and SVGEGT. This CDR3 reads CASSSTEAFF. CDR3 coding DNA: TGTGCCAGCAGTTCCACTGAAGCTTTCTTT.

The V call is TRBV3-1, the J call TRBJ2-7, with TRBD1 matching over 7 bases. The V segment lost 0 bases and the J segment 6 bases; nucleotides outside the gene matches: 5. Germline lookup yields CDR1 LGHDT and CDR2 YNNKEL (reference sequence). CDR3 length: 14 residues. CDR3 amino acids: CASSQDRTGLEQYF. The CDR3, as DNA: TGTGCCAGCAGCCAAGACAGGACAGGTCTCGAGCAGTACTTC.

The table lists this clonotype with many counts. The rearrangement uses TRBV7-2 and TRBJ2-7, with D unclear. There are 14 residues in the CDR3. Trimming cost V 3 bases and J 0 bases, with 9 bases left between them. Per the germline V gene, CDR1 is SGHTA and CDR2 is FQGNSA. The CDR3 DNA reads as TGTGCCAGCAGCTTCTCAGGAAGCTCCTACGAGCAGTACTTC. Its protein is CASSFSGSSYEQYF.

A few counts support this clonotype. The chain joins TRBV6-1 to TRBJ2-5, with D perhaps TRBD1 (7 bases). The CDR3 loop spans 14 amino acids. The germline V gene has CDR1 MNHNS and CDR2 SASEGT. The V gene lost 5 bases and the J gene lost 2 bases, with 12 bases spanning the gap. In DNA, the CDR3 is TGTGCCAGCAGTCGGGGGACAGCTCAAGAGACCCAGTACTTC. Protein: CASSRGTAQETQYF.